What follows is one T cell receptor beta chain and its context. Original methodology: Reference gene primer amplification gave nucleated cell count estimates. Profiled with immunoSEQ multiplex PCR; TCRdb holds only in-frame clones, not every one. The V and J calls and clone size come from that table; D and trimming were worked out from the DNA. The table records 150,000 or so clones, about four fifths of them present only once. Germline V CDR1 and CDR2: DFQATT, SNEGSKA (reference sequence). The CDR3 contains 13 residues. V was shortened by 3 bases and J by 7 bases, with 10 bases between the two germline ends. The sample belongs to a study of blood T cell repertoires in COVID-19.

The J gene is TRBJ1-6, the V gene TRBV20-1; weak D call: TRBD1 (6 bases). Sequencing was done on a sample of peripheral blood. The sequence came from a woman of 80 years or more with acute or convalescent COVID-19. CDR3 in DNA: TGCAGTGCTAGTGGTCAGGGGAATTCACCCCTCCACTTT. Translating it yields CSASGQGNSPLHF.